This T cell receptor (beta chain) was documented in a study of T cells in localized non-small cell lung cancer. Study-level points and caveats: Adjacent uninvolved lung had the highest clonality, suggesting focused antigen responses. Sequencing was limited to one tumor region, leaving the possibility of heterogeneity open.

Some clones are missing from TCRdb's copy, which holds only in-frame ones; the method was immunoSEQ multiplex PCR. This repertoire shows around 79,000 clones, 80% found once; its top ten account for around 21%. Notes on this clone: Antigen unknown.

The CDR3 runs 17 residues. Trimming took off 1 base at V and 0 bases at J, with 12 bases between the two ends. Germline CDR1 is MDHEN and CDR2 is SYDVKM. This receptor was obtained from a man aged 35 to 70 with stage II squamous cell lung carcinoma. V gene TRBV28 combines with J gene TRBJ2-2; D gene uncertain. This specimen was PBMCs, taken before any cancer treatment. CDR3 amino acids: CASSLSSGVANTGELFF. CDR3 coding DNA: TGTGCCAGCAGTTTATCCTCAGGCGTCGCGAACACCGGGGAGCTGTTTTTT.